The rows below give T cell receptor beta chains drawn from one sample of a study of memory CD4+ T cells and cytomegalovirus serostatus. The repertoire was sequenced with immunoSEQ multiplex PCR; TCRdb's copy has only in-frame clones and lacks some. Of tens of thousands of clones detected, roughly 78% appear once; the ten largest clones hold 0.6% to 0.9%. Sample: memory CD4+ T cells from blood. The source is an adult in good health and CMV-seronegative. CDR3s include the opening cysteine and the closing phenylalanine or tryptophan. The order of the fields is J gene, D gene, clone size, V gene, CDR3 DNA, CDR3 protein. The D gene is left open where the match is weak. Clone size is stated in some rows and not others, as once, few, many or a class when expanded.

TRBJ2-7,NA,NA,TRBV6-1,TGTGCCAGCAGTCAAGACAGCTCCTACGAGCAGTACTTC,CASSQDSSYEQYF
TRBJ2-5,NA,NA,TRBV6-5,TGTGCCAGCCTTCTTCAGGGGAAGACCCAGTACTTC,CASLLQGKTQYF
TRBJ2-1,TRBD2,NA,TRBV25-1,TGTGCCAGCAGTGAAACTCGGCGGGAGGGCCGGAATGAGCAGTTCTTC,CASSETRREGRNEQFF
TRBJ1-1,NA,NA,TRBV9,TGTGCCAGCAGCTCCCATATGAACACTGAAGCTTTCTTT,CASSSHMNTEAFF
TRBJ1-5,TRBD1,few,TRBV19,TGTGCCAGTATGGACGGGACAGGCGGACCCAATCAGCCCCAGCATTTT,CASMDGTGGPNQPQHF
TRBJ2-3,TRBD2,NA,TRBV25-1,TGTGCCAGCACCCCTAGCGGGGCCATTGATACGCAGTATTTT,CASTPSGAIDTQYF
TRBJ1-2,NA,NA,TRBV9,TGTGCCAGCAGCGTCCTTCCCAGGGATGATGGCTACACCTTC,CASSVLPRDDGYTF
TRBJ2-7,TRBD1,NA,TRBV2,TGTGCCAGCAGTACGGGACAGGGAAACCACGAGCAGTACTTC,CASSTGQGNHEQYF
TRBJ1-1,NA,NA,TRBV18,TGTGCCAGCTCCTCGACAGAGAACACTGAAGCTTTCTTT,CASSSTENTEAFF
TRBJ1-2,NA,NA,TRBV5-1,TGCGCCAGCAGCATCGGACAGCAAGAAGGCTACACCTTC,CASSIGQQEGYTF
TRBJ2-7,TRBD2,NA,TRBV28,TGTGCCAGCAGTTATGGACTAGCGGAAAGCTACGAGCAGTACTTC,CASSYGLAESYEQYF
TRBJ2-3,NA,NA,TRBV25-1,TGTGCCAGCAGGCCACTTTCACAGGGGACTAGCACAGATACGCAGTATTTT,CASRPLSQGTSTDTQYF
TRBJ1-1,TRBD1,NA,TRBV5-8,TGTGCCAGCAGCACCCTCAGGGGGCGCACTGAAGCTTTCTTT,CASSTLRGRTEAFF
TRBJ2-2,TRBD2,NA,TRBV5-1,TGCGCCAGCAGCTGGACTAGCGGGAGCCCCAACACCGGGGAGCTGTTTTTT,CASSWTSGSPNTGELFF
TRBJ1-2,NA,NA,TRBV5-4,TGTGCCAGCAGCCCTTCGGTGGGTTATGGTCCCTATGGCTACACCTTC,CASSPSVGYGPYGYTF
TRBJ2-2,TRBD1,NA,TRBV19,TGTGCCAGTACCAAGGGACAGGGGGACACCGGGGAGCTGTTTTTT,CASTKGQGDTGELFF
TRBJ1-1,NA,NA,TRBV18,TGTGCCAGCTCCGCAGAGGGGAACACTGAAGCTTTCTTT,CASSAEGNTEAFF
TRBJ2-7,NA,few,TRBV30,TGTGCCTGGGGCCGGACCGGGGGCGGGAAGGGCGAGCAGTACTTC,CAWGRTGGGKGEQYF
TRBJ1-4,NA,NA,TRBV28,TGTGCCAGCGGGCCACACAGCTTTAATGAAAAACTGTTTTTT,CASGPHSFNEKLFF
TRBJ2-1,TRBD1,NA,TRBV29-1,TGCAGCGTTGAACCCCGGACAGGGGGCTCCTACAATGAGCAGTTCTTC,CSVEPRTGGSYNEQFF
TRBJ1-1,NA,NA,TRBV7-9,TGTGCCAGCAGCACCCTCAACACTGAAGCTTTCTTT,CASSTLNTEAFF
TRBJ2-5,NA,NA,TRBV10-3,TGTGCCATCAGGGCCACGGGGGTGGGGCAAGAGACCCAGTACTTC,CAIRATGVGQETQYF
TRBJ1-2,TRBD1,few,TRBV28,TGTGCCAGCAGTTCCACGACAGGGTCCTATGGCTACACCTTC,CASSSTTGSYGYTF
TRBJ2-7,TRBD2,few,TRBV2,TGTGCCAGCAGTGAAAGGGGACTAGTATCCTACGAGCAGTACTTC,CASSERGLVSYEQYF
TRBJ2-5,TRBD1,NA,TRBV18,TGTGCCAGCTTCAAAACCGGGACAGGGGGCCAAGAGACCCAGTACTTC,CASFKTGTGGQETQYF
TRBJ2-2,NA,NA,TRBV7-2,TGTGCCAGCAGCTTTAGGGCAGCGAACACCGGGGAGCTGTTTTTT,CASSFRAANTGELFF
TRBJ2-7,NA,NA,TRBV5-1,TGCGCCAGCAGCTCCTCGGCGGCGGGGTACGAGCAGTACTTC,CASSSSAAGYEQYF
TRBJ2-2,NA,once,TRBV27,TGTGCCAGCAGCACTTTGATGGGGGTCGGGGAGCTGTTTTTT,CASSTLMGVGELFF
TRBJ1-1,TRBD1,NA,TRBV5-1,TGCGCCAGCAGTCGGGACAGGGTGAGCACTGAAGCTTTCTTT,CASSRDRVSTEAFF
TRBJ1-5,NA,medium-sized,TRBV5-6,TGTGCCAGCAGCTTGGGGACCCATGGGCGCAATCAGCCCCAGCATTTT,CASSLGTHGRNQPQHF
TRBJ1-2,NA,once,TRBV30,TGTGCCTGGAGTCTACCAGGGAGTAGCGGCTACACCTTC,CAWSLPGSSGYTF
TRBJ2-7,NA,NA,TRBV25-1,TGTGCCAGCAGTGCCCCGGGGAGCTCCTACGAGCAGTACTTC,CASSAPGSSYEQYF
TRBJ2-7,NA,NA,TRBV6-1,TGTGCCAGCAGGACCCTCCCCGACAGCACCTACGAGCAGTACTTC,CASRTLPDSTYEQYF
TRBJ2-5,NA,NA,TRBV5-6,TGTGCCAGCAGCTTGGCGGGGAAGACCCAGTACTTC,CASSLAGKTQYF
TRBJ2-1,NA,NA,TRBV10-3,TGTGCCATCAGTGAGTCCGGAGATCGGTACAATGAGCAGTTCTTC,CAISESGDRYNEQFF
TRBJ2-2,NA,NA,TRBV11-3,TGTGCCAGCAGCCGGGAGACAATGAACACCGGGGAGCTGTTTTTT,CASSRETMNTGELFF
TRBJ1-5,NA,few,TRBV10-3,TGTGCCATCAGTGGGGGGGCGGATCAGCCCCAGCATTTT,CAISGGADQPQHF
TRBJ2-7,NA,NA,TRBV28,TGTGCCAGCAGTTTAACGGCCCCCTACGAGCAGTACTTC,CASSLTAPYEQYF
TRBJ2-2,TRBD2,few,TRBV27,TGTGCCAGCAGGGGGGGGAGACACATCACCGGGGAGCTGTTTTTT,CASRGGRHITGELFF
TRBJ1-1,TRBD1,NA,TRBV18,TGTGCCAGCTCACCACCGAGACAGGGACTATACACTGAAGCTTTCTTT,CASSPPRQGLYTEAFF
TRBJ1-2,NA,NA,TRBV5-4,TGTGCCAGCAGCTTGGTGGGCAGGGCGGTCTATGGCTACACCTTC,CASSLVGRAVYGYTF
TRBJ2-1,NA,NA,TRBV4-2,TGTGCCAGCAGCCCCCGATGGGGAACCAGCTCCTACAATGAGCAGTTCTTC,CASSPRWGTSSYNEQFF
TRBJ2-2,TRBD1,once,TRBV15,TGTGCCACCAGCAGAGCCGGACAGGGGGCTGTACGGGAGCTGTTTTTT,CATSRAGQGAVRELFF
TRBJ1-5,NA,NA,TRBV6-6,TGTGCCAGCAGGCAGACAGGAAGGGGCAATCAGCCCCAGCATTTT,CASRQTGRGNQPQHF
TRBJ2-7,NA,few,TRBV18,TGTGCCAGCTCACCAGGGGCCGGCTGGAACGAGCAGTACTTC,CASSPGAGWNEQYF
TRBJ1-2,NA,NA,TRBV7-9,TGTGCCAGCAGCACCCATAGCCCCGGGACGGATTATGGCTACACCTTC,CASSTHSPGTDYGYTF
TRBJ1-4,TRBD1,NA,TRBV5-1,TGCGCCAGCGGTACCTCGGGACAGACTTATGAAAAACTGTTTTTT,CASGTSGQTYEKLFF
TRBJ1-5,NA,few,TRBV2,TGTGCCAGCACGACTACGGGTAATCAGCCCCAGCATTTT,CASTTTGNQPQHF
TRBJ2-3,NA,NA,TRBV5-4,TGTGCCAGCAGCTTGGACGGCCTCATACTCACAGATACGCAGTATTTT,CASSLDGLILTDTQYF
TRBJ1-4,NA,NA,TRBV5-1,TGCGCCAGCAGCTTGGCATTCGGACCTCGAGAAAAACTGTTTTTT,CASSLAFGPREKLFF
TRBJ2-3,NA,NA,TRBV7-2,TGTGCCAGCAGCCCCTGGCAGTCAGATACGCAGTATTTT,CASSPWQSDTQYF
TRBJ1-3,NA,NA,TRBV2,TGTGCCAGCACCCCCGGACAGACCTCTGGAAACACCATATATTTT,CASTPGQTSGNTIYF
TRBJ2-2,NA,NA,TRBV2,TGTGCCAGCAGTGTGGCCAGCACCGGGGAGCTGTTTTTT,CASSVASTGELFF